One and the same sample provided the 6 T cell receptor beta chains below, sequenced in a study of blood T cell repertoires in COVID-19. Profiled with immunoSEQ multiplex PCR; TCRdb holds only in-frame clones, not every one. The sample has 250,000 to 300,000 clones; 85% to 90% are singletons. What was sequenced was peripheral blood. Source of these receptors: a woman between 40 and 55 years old who had recovered from COVID-19.

The chain uses TRBV19 and TRBJ2-5; 7 bases agree with TRBD2. The germline gives CDR1 LNHDA, CDR2 SQIVND (reference sequence). The CDR3 has 16 amino acids. Trimming took 3 bases from V and 1 from J; bases not matched to a gene: 8. CDR3: CASSMLRGSVQETQYF. The CDR3 coding sequence is TGTGCCAGTAGTATGCTCCGCGGGAGTGTCCAAGAGACCCAGTACTTC. The variable domain in full, with the rest retrieved from reference TRBV19 and TRBJ2-5, is DGGITQSPKYLFRKEGQNVTLSCEQNLNHDAMYWYRQDPGQGLRLIYYSQIVNDFQKGDIAEGYSVSREKKESFPLTVTSAQKNPTAFYLCASSMLRGSVQETQYFGPGTRLLVL.

The gene calls are TRBV19 and TRBJ2-1; 8 bases are a match to TRBD2. The CDR3 totals 16 residues. CDR1 LNHDA and CDR2 SQIVND come from the germline V gene (reference sequence). Germline trimming cut 5 bases from V and 2 bases from J; bases unmatched to any gene: 8. CDR3 sequence: CASSPPGLGAYNEQFF. In nucleotides, the CDR3 is TGTGCCAGTAGTCCCCCGGGACTAGGCGCCTACAATGAGCAGTTCTTC.

This clone appeared a single time. V gene TRBV4-1 combines with J gene TRBJ2-7, with a tentative D call TRBD1 (5 bases). V lost 0 bases and J lost 3, with 12 bases in between. The germline V gene encodes CDR1 MGHRA and CDR2 YSYEKL. The CDR3 runs 15 residues. This chain's CDR3 is CASSQEGRVGYEQYF. In DNA form, the CDR3 reads TGCGCCAGCAGCCAAGAGGGCAGGGTGGGCTACGAGCAGTACTTC.

Only one count was recorded for this clone. The gene calls are TRBV5-1 and TRBJ1-6; D perhaps matches TRBD1 (6 bases). Trimming pared 4 bases from V and 11 bases from J, leaving 19 bases between. The CDR3 consists of 15 residues. Germline CDR1 and CDR2: SGHRS and YFSETQ. The CDR3 nucleotides are TGCGCCAGCAGCCCAACGACAGGCGCCATGACACCCCTCCACTTT. Translating it yields CASSPTTGAMTPLHF.

This clone was observed a single time. The chain combines TRBV29-1 with TRBJ2-7, with a weak D call TRBD2 (7 bases). Germline V gene lookup returns CDR1 SQVTM and CDR2 ANQGSEA. V was pared by 7 bases and J by 6 bases, with 19 bases between. This CDR3 has 13 residues. CDR3 sequence: CSAARGREGEQYF. The CDR3 DNA reads TGCAGCGCAGCCAGGGGAAGGGAGGGCGAGCAGTACTTC.

This chain joins TRBV4-1 and TRBJ2-1; 7 nucleotides match TRBD1. V lost 2 bases and J lost 8; bases outside the gene matches: 6. The CDR3 runs 14 residues. Germline V gives CDR1 MGHRA, CDR2 YSYEKL. This CDR3 is CASSQFKGAYEQFF. The CDR3 DNA reads as TGCGCCAGCAGCCAATTTAAGGGGGCGTATGAGCAGTTCTTC.